Listed here are 23 T cell receptor beta chains from one sample, sequenced in a study of patients and donors after allogeneic stem cell transplantation. In TCRdb, the RT-PCR reads were re-called with MiXCR into one record per CDR3 protein. The sample includes 190,000 or so distinct CDR3 sequences, around 41% of them seen just once. Sequencing was carried out using blood, either unsorted or a sorted T cell fraction (not recorded which). These receptors all stem from a human donor who was either an allogeneic HSCT recipient or a stem cell or donor lymphocyte infusion donor (not recorded which). It is not recorded whose cells these are; they may come from a transplant donor.

This clonotype was seen only a few times. The rearrangement joins TRBV24-1 to TRBJ2-1; D call uncertain. This CDR3 region has 14 residues. V lost 4 bases, J lost 10 bases, and 16 bases lay in between. The germline CDR1 and CDR2 sequences are KGHDR and SFDVKD. The CDR3 nucleotides read TGTGCCACCAGTGAGCCGAACGAACGATGGGAGCAGTTCTTC. It translates to CATSEPNERWEQFF.

V and J are TRBV5-1 and TRBJ1-1; no definite D call. The germline V and J ends were trimmed by 4 bases and 5 bases, with 15 bases remaining between them. The CDR3 loop spans 14 amino acids. The germline gives CDR1 SGHRS, CDR2 YFSETQ. The CDR3: CASSIQPEGTEAFF. CDR3 DNA: TGCGCCAGCAGCATCCAACCGGAGGGAACTGAAGCTTTCTTT.

This clonotype has just a few counts. This chain joins TRBV9 and TRBJ1-5; a weak D match, TRBD1 (5 bases). The CDR3 sequence is 14 residues long. Per the germline V gene, CDR1 is SGDLS and CDR2 is YYNGEE. V lost 5 bases and J lost 9, with 18 bases in between. CDR3 in DNA: TGTGCCAGCAGTCGGGCTGACGGGGCAGGGCCCCAGCATTTT. It is translated as CASSRADGAGPQHF.

This clonotype has more than one count but fewer than ten. V gene TRBV5-1 combines with J gene TRBJ2-1, with TRBD2 identical over 13 bases. J was trimmed by 9 bases and V by 4 bases; bases with no gene match: 7. The germline V gene has CDR1 SGHRS and CDR2 YFSETQ. The CDR3 is 15 residues long. The CDR3 sequence is CASSPGLAGVGEQFF. DNA for the CDR3: TGCGCCAGCAGCCCCGGACTAGCGGGGGTGGGTGAGCAGTTCTTC.

The V gene is TRBV3-1, the J gene TRBJ1-2, with 7 nucleotides matching TRBD1. V gave up 6 bases and J gave up 8 bases; unmatched junction bases: 15. From germline, CDR1 is LGHDT and CDR2 YNNKEL (reference sequence). The CDR3 sequence is 15 residues long. CDR3 protein: CASRHTRQGSLGYTF. In DNA form, the CDR3 reads TGTGCCAGCAGGCATACGAGACAGGGTAGCCTGGGCTACACCTTC.

The rearrangement joins TRBV20-1 to TRBJ1-1; D might be TRBD1 (6 bases). The CDR3 is 14 amino acids. Trimming shortened V by 5 bases and J by 6 bases, and 19 bases separated the two germline ends. CDR1 is DFQATT and CDR2 is SNEGSKA in the germline V gene (reference sequence). CDR3: CSASKGVDFPEAFF. The CDR3 DNA reads TGCAGTGCTTCGAAGGGGGTCGATTTCCCTGAAGCTTTCTTT.

J is TRBJ1-2 and V is TRBV6-5; TRBD1 is a possible D gene (5 bases). CDR1 and CDR2 (germline): MNHEY, SVGAGI. This CDR3 comprises 14 residues. Deletions cut 4 bases from V and 7 bases from J, with 16 bases between. The CDR3 bases are TGTGCCAGCAGTTGGGGGAGGCAGGGATCTGGCTACACCTTC. Encoded protein: CASSWGRQGSGYTF.

This clonotype was counted a few times. The gene calls are TRBV12-3 or TRBV12-4 and TRBJ1-5; D uncertain. Deletions cut 4 bases from V and 5 bases from J, with 6 bases between. This CDR3 is built from 12 residues. CDR3 nucleotide sequence: TGTGCCAGCAGTTCCACTCATCAGCCCCAGCATTTT. It yields the protein CASSSTHQPQHF.

This clonotype was seen a few times. V gene TRBV12-3 or TRBV12-4 combines with J gene TRBJ1-3, with 8 bases matching TRBD1. CDR3 length equals 16 residues. Trimming removed 1 base from V and 0 bases from J; junction bases left unmatched: 2. The CDR3 sequence is CASSLGTGLSGNTIYF. DNA for the CDR3: TGTGCCAGCAGTTTAGGGACAGGGCTCTCTGGAAACACCATATATTTT.

This clonotype was found a few times. This chain joins TRBV9 and TRBJ1-4; 7 bases align to TRBD1. The CDR3 contains 16 residues. V was pared by 5 bases and J by 5 bases, with 12 bases of the junction left unmatched. The germline gives CDR1 SGDLS, CDR2 YYNGEE. The CDR3 nucleotides read TGTGCCAGCAGTCGATCTGGCGGGACAGTCAATGAAAAACTGTTTTTT. It encodes CASSRSGGTVNEKLFF. The whole variable domain, remainder taken from reference TRBV9 and TRBJ1-4, is DSGVTQTPKHLITATGQRVTLRCSPRSGDLSVYWYQQSLDQGLQFLIQYYNGEERAKGNILERFSAQQFPDLHSELNLSSLELGDSALYFCASSRSGGTVNEKLFFGSGTQLSVL.

The chain combines TRBV10-3 with TRBJ2-7; tentative D call: TRBD2 (6 bases). Germline V gene data show CDR1 as ENHRY and CDR2 as SYGVKD. Trimming removed 8 bases from V and 4 bases from J, with 18 bases in between. The CDR3 spans 14 residues. The CDR3 loop is CAIGGGTKPYEQYF. The DNA for the CDR3 is TGTGCCATCGGAGGCGGGACGAAGCCGTACGAGCAGTACTTC.

V is TRBV6-5 and J is TRBJ2-2, with D possibly being TRBD2 (5 bases). V was pared by 6 bases and J by 6 bases, with 11 bases between. Looked up from germline, CDR1 is MNHEY and CDR2 is SVGAGI. The CDR3 length is 13 residues. This chain's CDR3 is CASRSLGAGELFF. The CDR3 nucleotides read TGTGCCAGCAGATCCCTCGGGGCCGGGGAGCTGTTTTTT.

The chain carries TRBV11-2 and TRBJ2-5; TRBD2 matches at 9 bases. Germline V gene data show CDR1 as SGHAT and CDR2 as FQNNGV. The CDR3 spans 15 residues. The V segment lost 3 bases and the J segment 1 base; nucleotides outside the gene matches: 3. In DNA, the CDR3 is TGTGCCAGCAGCTTCGGCGGGGGGGTCCAAGAGACCCAGTACTTC. Translating it yields CASSFGGGVQETQYF.

The chain combines TRBV6-1 with TRBJ1-6, with D perhaps matching TRBD1 (5 bases). Trimming removed 0 bases from V and 9 bases from J, with 12 bases in between. Germline CDR1 is MNHNS and CDR2 is SASEGT. This CDR3 has 15 residues. The CDR3 nucleotides are TGTGCCAGCAGTGAAGCGAAGATGAGGGGTTCACCCCTCCACTTT. Its translation is CASSEAKMRGSPLHF.

The rearrangement joins TRBV5-1 to TRBJ1-1; D not certain. V lost 1 base and J lost 7, with 8 bases in between. CDR3 size: 12 residues. Germline assignment: CDR1 SGHRS and CDR2 YFSETQ. The CDR3 sequence: CASSLIPGEAFF. The CDR3 DNA is TGCGCCAGCAGCTTGATTCCAGGTGAAGCTTTCTTT.

The chain combines TRBV12-3 or TRBV12-4 with TRBJ1-1; D uncertain. V gave up 6 bases and J gave up 0 bases, with 14 bases separating them. This CDR3 contains 15 residues. CDR3 residues: CASSPVSWVNTEAFF. DNA of the CDR3: TGTGCCAGCAGCCCCGTATCCTGGGTGAACACTGAAGCTTTCTTT.

There are a few counts of this clonotype. This chain connects TRBV20-1 to TRBJ2-3, with D possibly TRBD2 on 5 matching bases. Germline CDR1 reads DFQATT; CDR2 reads SNEGSKA (reference sequence). The germline V and J ends were trimmed by 2 bases and 4 bases, with 13 bases remaining between them. The CDR3 length is 14 residues. CDR3 DNA: TGCAGTGCTAGATTCCAGTCGGGGTCAGATACGCAGTATTTT. Translated: CSARFQSGSDTQYF.

This chain links TRBV27 with TRBJ2-7; D gene ambiguous. Germline CDR1 reads MNHEY; CDR2 reads SMNVEV (reference sequence). This CDR3 contains 15 residues. With 5 bases removed from V and 1 base from J, the gap between germline ends came to 15 bases. The CDR3 region has the DNA TGTGCCAGCAGTGCCCCTGACAAAGGATCCTACGAGCAGTACTTC. Its translation: CASSAPDKGSYEQYF.

This clonotype has a handful of counts. The V and J genes are TRBV14 and TRBJ1-6; D unclear. There are 13 residues in the CDR3. Germline V gene data show CDR1 as SGHDN and CDR2 as FVKESK. Trimming stripped 2 bases from V and 5 bases from J, with 4 bases between. The chain's CDR3 is CASSQRDNSPLHF. For the CDR3, the DNA is TGTGCCAGCAGCCAACGGGATAATTCACCCCTCCACTTT.

The chain links TRBV27 to TRBJ2-2; D gene ambiguous. CDR1 is MNHEY, CDR2 SMNVEV, per germline (reference sequence). V was clipped by 3 bases and J by 1 base, with 3 bases between them. There are 13 residues in the CDR3. The DNA for the CDR3 is TGTGCCAGCAGTTTTGGGAACACCGGGGAGCTGTTTTTT. This sequence encodes CASSFGNTGELFF.

The genes are TRBV5-6 and TRBJ1-1, with D possibly matching TRBD1 (5 bases). V gave up 0 bases and J gave up 9 bases, with 15 bases separating them. The V gene's germline CDR1 is SGHDT and CDR2 YYEEEE. The CDR3 is 14 amino acids. In DNA, the CDR3 is TGTGCCAGCAGCTTGGGGGGCCTCGCCATGCAAGCTTTCTTT. It specifies CASSLGGLAMQAFF.

This clonotype appeared a few times. V gene TRBV20-1 combines with J gene TRBJ1-3; possible D gene TRBD1, 6 bases. Germline V lookup: CDR1 DFQATT, CDR2 SNEGSKA (reference sequence). Deletions cut 1 base from V and 4 bases from J, with 11 bases between. The CDR3 runs to 14 residues. In DNA, the CDR3 is TGCAGTGCTAGAGGTCAACAGGGAGGAAACACCATATATTTT. Translated: CSARGQQGGNTIYF.

The rearrangement uses TRBV4-2 and TRBJ2-1; the D gene could be TRBD1 or TRBD2 (5 bases each). Germline CDR1 reads LGHNA; CDR2 reads YNFKEQ. The CDR3 consists of 15 residues. V was shortened by 1 base and J by 4 bases, with 11 bases between the two germline ends. The CDR3 loop is CASSQGGTPYNEQFF. The CDR3 DNA reads as TGTGCCAGCAGCCAAGGGGGGACCCCGTACAATGAGCAGTTCTTC.